This TCR beta chain was sequenced for a study of tumor-infiltrating lymphocytes in primary liver carcinoma. The study's findings and limits: Significantly greater top-250-clone fractions characterized tumors relative to blood (p = 0.039).

TCR beta cDNA came from about 470 ng total RNA, primed with a constant-region primer. A slightly modified ARM-PCR protocol with three nested multiplex PCR rounds produced these TCR beta libraries. Amplification in the first two PCR rounds was performed using TRBV1-TRBV30 forward primers and a C-beta reverse primer for 10 cycles each. One entry per CDR3 protein results from TCRdb running MiXCR on the multiplex PCR reads. Among about 19,000 distinct CDR3 sequences, roughly 80% were seen once, and the ten largest hold almost 40%. Unsorted bulk tissue, about 19-32 mg of it, served as the source for co-extraction of RNA and DNA. Each tumor was sampled at four poles and its centre. All tumor specimens exceeded 85% viable tumor cells. Worth noting for this clonotype: The antigen remains undetermined. The junction departs from germline at one end; a sequencing error may be responsible.

The CDR3 contains 16 residues. CDR1 and CDR2 from the germline V gene are MDHEN and SYDVKM. The receptor comes from a woman in her twenties or thirties with primary liver carcinoma and hepatitis B virus infection. V and J are TRBV28 and TRBJ2-7; 11 positions match TRBD2. Sequencing was carried out using liver tumor tissue from sampling region 4. Subset denoted: tumor region T4, right-lateral pole. The CDR3 coding sequence is TGTGCCAGCTTCACTAGCGGGAGAACCTCCATCTACGAGCATTACTTC. This translates into CASFTSGRTSIYEHYF.